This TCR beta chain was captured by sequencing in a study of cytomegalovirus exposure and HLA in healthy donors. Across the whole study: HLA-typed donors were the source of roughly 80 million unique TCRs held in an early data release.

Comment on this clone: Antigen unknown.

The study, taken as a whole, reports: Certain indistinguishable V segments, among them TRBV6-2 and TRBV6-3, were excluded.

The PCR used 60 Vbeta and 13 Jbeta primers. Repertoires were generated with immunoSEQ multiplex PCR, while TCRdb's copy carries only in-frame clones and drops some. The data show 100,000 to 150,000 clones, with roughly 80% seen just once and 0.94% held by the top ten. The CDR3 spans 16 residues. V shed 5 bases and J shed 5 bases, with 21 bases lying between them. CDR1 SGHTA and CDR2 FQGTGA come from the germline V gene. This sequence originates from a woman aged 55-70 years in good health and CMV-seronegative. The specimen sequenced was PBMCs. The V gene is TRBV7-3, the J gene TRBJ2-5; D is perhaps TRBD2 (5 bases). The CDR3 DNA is TGTGCCAGCAGCGTTTCCGGGATTGGATTAGCGGAGACCCAGTACTTC. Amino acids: CASSVSGIGLAETQYF.